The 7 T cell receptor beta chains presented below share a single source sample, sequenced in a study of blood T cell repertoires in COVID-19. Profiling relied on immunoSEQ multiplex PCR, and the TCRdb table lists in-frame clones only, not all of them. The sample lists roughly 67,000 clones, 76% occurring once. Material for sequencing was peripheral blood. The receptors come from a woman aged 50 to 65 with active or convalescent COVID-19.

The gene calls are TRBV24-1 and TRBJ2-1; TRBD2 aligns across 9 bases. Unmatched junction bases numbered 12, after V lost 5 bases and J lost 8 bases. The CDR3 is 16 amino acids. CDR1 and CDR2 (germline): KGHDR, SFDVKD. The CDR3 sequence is CATSVGGSGSLDEQFF. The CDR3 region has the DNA TGTGCCACCAGTGTTGGTGGTAGCGGGAGTTTAGATGAGCAGTTCTTC.

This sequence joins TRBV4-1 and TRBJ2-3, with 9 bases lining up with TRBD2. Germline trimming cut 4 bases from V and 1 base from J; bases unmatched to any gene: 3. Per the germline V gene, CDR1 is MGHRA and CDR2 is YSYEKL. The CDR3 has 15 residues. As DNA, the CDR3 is TGCGCCAGCAGCCTAGCGGGAGATCGCACAGATACGCAGTATTTT. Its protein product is CASSLAGDRTDTQYF.

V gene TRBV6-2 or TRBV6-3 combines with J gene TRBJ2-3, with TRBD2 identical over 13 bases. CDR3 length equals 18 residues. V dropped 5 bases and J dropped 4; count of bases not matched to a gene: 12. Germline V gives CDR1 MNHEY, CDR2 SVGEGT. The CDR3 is CASSQPIGLAGVPDTQYF. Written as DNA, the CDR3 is TGTGCCAGCAGTCAACCTATCGGACTAGCGGGAGTACCAGATACGCAGTATTTT.

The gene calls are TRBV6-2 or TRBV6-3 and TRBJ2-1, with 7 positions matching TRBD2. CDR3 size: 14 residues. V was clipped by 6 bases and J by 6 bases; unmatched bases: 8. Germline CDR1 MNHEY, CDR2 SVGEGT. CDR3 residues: CASSPVLAVNEQFF. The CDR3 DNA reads TGTGCCAGCAGCCCGGTCCTAGCGGTCAATGAGCAGTTCTTC.

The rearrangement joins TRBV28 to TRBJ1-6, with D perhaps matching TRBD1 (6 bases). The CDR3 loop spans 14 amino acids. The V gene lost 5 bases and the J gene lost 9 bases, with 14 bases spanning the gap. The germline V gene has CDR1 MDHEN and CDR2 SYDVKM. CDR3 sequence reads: CASSKGQGSSPLHF. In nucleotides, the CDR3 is TGTGCCAGCAGTAAGGGCCAGGGGAGTTCACCCCTCCACTTT.

DNA for the CDR3: TGTGCCAGCAGCCCCGACTTCGGAGTGTGGTACGAGCAGTACTTC. Translated, it gives CASSPDFGVWYEQYF. The rearrangement joins TRBV6-2 or TRBV6-3 to TRBJ2-7; no clear D. With 6 bases removed from V and 4 bases from J, the gap between germline ends came to 19 bases. This CDR3 has 15 amino acids. Looked up from germline, CDR1 is MNHEY and CDR2 is SVGEGT.

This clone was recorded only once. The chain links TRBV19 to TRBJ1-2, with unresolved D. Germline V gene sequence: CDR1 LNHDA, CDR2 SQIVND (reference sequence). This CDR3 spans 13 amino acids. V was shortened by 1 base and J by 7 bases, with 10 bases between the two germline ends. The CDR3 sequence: CASSIAEGVGYTF. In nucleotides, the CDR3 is TGTGCCAGTAGTATAGCGGAGGGAGTTGGCTACACCTTC.